This T cell receptor beta chain originates from a study of T cells in Graves' hyperthyroidism and ophthalmopathy. Study-level points and caveats: Most expanded thyroid clonotypes above 0.001 also appeared in blood. The model forecast ophthalmopathy, anticipating it by a median approximately 6 months before onset.

Clinical symptoms, serum thyroxine, TRAb, thyroid ultrasound and orbital computed tomography informed diagnoses. The table lists this clonotype with a few counts. Its antigen is still unknown. CDR3 size: 13 residues. Germline assignment: CDR1 MNHNY and CDR2 SVGAGI (reference sequence). Trimming took 6 bases from V and 8 from J, leaving 13 bases between them. Authors of the study amplified TCR beta CDR3 regions from RNA transcripts. The TCR CDR3 first-round RT-PCR relied on the HTBI primer set. TCRdb used MiXCR to reprocess the multiplex PCR reads, holding one entry per CDR3 protein. In the table there are roughly 500,000 distinct CDR3 sequences, around 50% of which are singletons.

Sample: peripheral blood or thyroid tissue (not recorded which). This chain links TRBV6-6 with TRBJ1-4; unclear D gene. This TCR was recovered from an adult woman with Graves' disease, either hyperthyroidism or ophthalmopathy (not recorded which). The CDR3 reads CASSRLGEEKLFF. As DNA, the CDR3 is TGTGCCAGCAGCCGCCTCGGGGAGGAAAAACTGTTTTTT.